A single sample gave rise to the 23 T cell receptor beta chains below, sequenced in a study of T cell clonality in common variable immunodeficiency. TCRdb keeps only in-frame clones here, not all; method: immunoSEQ multiplex PCR. Observed in the sample are tens of thousands of clones, none of them singletons. Sequencing was carried out using peripheral blood mononuclear cells. These TCRs come from a person between 18 and 70 years old in good health.

This clone appeared many times. CDR3 DNA (partial): TGTGCCAGTAGCTCGACAGGGAGTGGAAACAATTCACCC. Amino acids: CASSSTGSGNNSP. The entire CDR3 is CASSSTGSGNNSPLHF. The chain combines TRBV19 with TRBJ1-6; 7 nucleotides match TRBD1. The read terminates 3 residues before the CDR3 end, so the remaining end is supplied by the germline J gene. Germline values: CDR1 LNHDA, CDR2 SQIVND (reference sequence). Trimming at V came to 6 bases and at J to 7 bases, leaving 12 bases not matched to a gene. The length of the CDR3 is 16 residues. The whole variable domain, filled in from reference TRBV19 and TRBJ1-6, reads DGGITQSPKYLFRKEGQNVTLSCEQNLNHDAMYWYRQDPGQGLRLIYYSQIVNDFQKGDIAEGYSVSREKKESFPLTVTSAQKNPTAFYLCASSSTGSGNNSPLHFGNGTRLTVT.

This clone showed up many times. The sequenced fragment ends 3 residues before the CDR3 boundary, so the rest is inferred from the germline J gene. This rearrangement joins TRBV7-3 to TRBJ1-2, with D perhaps matching TRBD1 (6 bases). In germline, CDR1 is SGHTA, CDR2 FQGTGA. This CDR3 is built from 14 residues. Trimming removed 5 bases from V and 4 bases from J, with 14 bases in between. The covered CDR3 bases are TGTGCCAGCAGCCCCCCGGACAGTATCTATGGC. This codes for CASSPPDSIYG. The full-length CDR3 reads as CASSPPDSIYGYTF.

This clone was seen at least ten times. CDR3 sequence reads: CASSDSRGSSYEQYF. CDR3 DNA (partial): TGTGCCAGCAGTGACTCGAGGGGCAGCTCCTACGAG. The rearrangement joins TRBV6-4 to TRBJ2-7, with D tentatively TRBD1 or TRBD2 (5 bases each). With the read ending 3 residues before the CDR3 end, the germline J gene is used to fill in that end. The V end was cut by 0 bases, the J end by 0 bases, with 9 bases between. The CDR3 consists of 15 residues. Germline assignment: CDR1 MRHNA and CDR2 SNTAGT.

The table lists this clone with many counts. The DNA ends 3 residues before the CDR3 does, and the rest of the CDR3 is filled in from the germline J gene. V is TRBV19 and J is TRBJ2-7; no clear D gene. The CDR3 spans 14 residues. Trimming pared 3 bases from V and 0 bases from J, leaving 9 bases between. Germline-derived CDR1 and CDR2 are LNHDA and SQIVND (reference sequence). CDR3 bases read: TGTGCCAGTAGTATTGCCGGGTCCTCCTACGAG. It codes for CASSIAGSSYE. The entire CDR3 protein is CASSIAGSSYEQYF.

This clone was counted ten times or more. The CDR3 end lies 3 residues beyond the end of the read and is filled in from the germline J gene. V usage is TRBV29-1 and J usage is TRBJ1-3, with a weak D call TRBD1 (5 bases). Trimming cost V 6 bases and J 4 bases, with 10 bases left between them. Germline CDR1 reads SQVTM; CDR2 reads ANQGSEA. The CDR3 contains 12 residues. The CDR3 bases that were read are TGCAGCGTCAGGGTGGCGGGAAACACC. Translation gives CSVRVAGNT. The full CDR3 protein is CSVRVAGNTIYF.

This clone was counted many times. Read sequence stops 3 residues before the CDR3 end, and the germline J gene provides the missing end. The chain links TRBV2 to TRBJ2-1; D is perhaps TRBD1 or TRBD2 (5 bases each). Trimming stripped 5 bases from V and 0 bases from J, with 14 bases between. The CDR3 is 16 residues long. CDR1 and CDR2 (germline): SNHLY, FYNNEI. The covered CDR3 bases are TGTGCCAGCAGTCAGGGAGCTTCAAGCTCCTACAATGAG. Its protein product is CASSQGASSSYNE. The whole CDR3 protein reads CASSQGASSSYNEQFF.

The DNA read from the CDR3 is TGTGCCACCAGGACAGCCACTGAA. Translation: CATRTATE. The CDR3 reads in full as CATRTATEAFF. V is TRBV19 and J is TRBJ1-1, with TRBD1 as a possible D gene (6 bases). The CDR3 end is not reached by the read, which stops 3 residues before it; the germline J gene fills it in. The V end lost 10 bases, the J end lost 4 bases, and 10 bases lay between the germline ends. Looked up from germline, CDR1 is LNHDA and CDR2 is SQIVND (reference sequence). CDR3 length equals 11 residues.

This clone was observed many times. The missing CDR3 end, 3 residues past where the read stops, is filled in from the germline J gene. The V and J genes are TRBV10-3 and TRBJ2-2, with 7 positions matching TRBD2. The CDR3 spans 14 residues. V lost 6 bases to trimming and J lost 0 bases; unmatched junction nucleotides: 1. Germline V lookup: CDR1 ENHRY, CDR2 SYGVKD. CDR3 sequence: CAIRGLSNTGELFF. The sequenced CDR3 bases are TGTGCCATCAGGGGACTATCGAACACCGGGGAG.

This clone appeared many times. The read terminates 3 residues ahead of where the CDR3 ends, so the germline J gene completes it. The identical CDR3 is also encoded by other nucleotide sequences in the sample. V usage is TRBV7-2 and J usage is TRBJ2-3; 7 bases line up with TRBD2. The CDR3 runs 15 residues. J gave up 4 bases and V 5 bases, and 9 bases lay outside the gene matches. In germline, CDR1 is SGHTA, CDR2 FQGNSA. CDR3 amino acids: CASSLGGLVSDTQYF. CDR3 bases read: TGTGCCAGCAGCCTAGGTGGACTAGTTTCAGATACG.

This clone showed up many times. The sequence runs out 3 residues before the end of the CDR3; the remainder is reconstructed from the germline J gene. The chain is built from TRBV7-6 and TRBJ1-2; TRBD1 agrees at 9 bases. The CDR3 runs 15 residues. CDR1 and CDR2 from the germline V gene are SGHVS and FNYEAQ. J was trimmed by 6 bases and V by 2 bases; bases with no gene match: 7. CDR3: CASSLSETGGDGYTF. The sequenced part of the CDR3 DNA is TGTGCCAGCAGCTTATCCGAGACAGGGGGAGATGGC.

Many counts were recorded for this clone. The read ends 3 residues shy of where the CDR3 ends; the end is completed using the germline J gene. The genes are TRBV6-2 or TRBV6-3 and TRBJ2-3; 8 nucleotides line up with TRBD2. J lost 0 bases, V lost 5 bases, and 4 bases had no gene match. The CDR3 extends over 15 amino acids. Germline CDR1 and CDR2: MNHEY and SVGEGT. The covered CDR3 bases are TGTGCCAGCAGTAGAGGACTAGCCAGCACAGATACG. The encoded protein is CASSRGLASTDT. The CDR3 as a whole reads CASSRGLASTDTQYF.

This clone was counted at least ten times. The read terminates 3 residues before the CDR3 end, so the remaining end is supplied by the germline J gene. The V call is TRBV30, the J call TRBJ2-7; 10 nucleotides agree with TRBD2. V lost 2 bases and J lost 6; bases outside the gene matches: 10. The CDR3 extends over 15 amino acids. Germline values: CDR1 GTSNPN, CDR2 SVGIG (reference sequence). CDR3 protein: CAWSRWSSGSREQYF. The sequenced CDR3 bases are TGTGCCTGGAGTAGGTGGTCTAGCGGGAGTCGCGAG.

This clone has at least ten counts. The read ends 3 residues before the CDR3 terminus; that terminus is restored from the germline J gene. The rearrangement joins TRBV5-1 to TRBJ2-3; 8 bases line up with TRBD1. Trimming took 4 bases from V and 6 from J; bases not matched to a gene: 10. This CDR3 region has 15 residues. Germline CDR1 SGHRS, CDR2 YFSETQ. CDR3 DNA (partial): TGCGCCAGCAGCACGGGACAGGAATGGCCGGATACG. Protein: CASSTGQEWPDT. In full, the CDR3 reads CASSTGQEWPDTQYF. The variable domain in full, completed from reference TRBV5-1 and TRBJ2-3, reads KAGVTQTPRYLIKTRGQQVTLSCSPISGHRSVSWYQQTPGQGLQFLFEYFSETQRNKGNFPGRFSGRQFSNSRSEMNVSTLELGDSALYLCASSTGQEWPDTQYFGPGTRLTVL.

This clone was seen at least ten times. The read stops 3 residues short of the end of the CDR3; the missing end is completed from the germline J gene. This chain connects TRBV7-3 to TRBJ2-3; maybe TRBD1 (5 bases). V lost 2 bases, J lost 0 bases, and 6 bases lay in between. The CDR3 spans 14 residues. From germline, CDR1 is SGHTA and CDR2 FQGTGA. The CDR3 sequence: CASSLGHSTDTQYF. The covered CDR3 bases are TGTGCCAGCAGCTTAGGACATAGCACAGATACG. Complete variable domain (other parts from reference TRBV7-3 and TRBJ2-3): GAGVSQTPSNKVTEKGKYVELRCDPISGHTALYWYRQSLGQGPEFLIYFQGTGAADDSGLPNDRFFAVRPEGSVSTLKIQRTERGDSAVYLCASSLGHSTDTQYFGPGTRLTVL.

This clone has at least ten counts. The observed sequence ends 3 residues before the CDR3 terminus, with the missing tail filled in from the germline J gene. The chain links TRBV11-2 to TRBJ2-5; 7 positions agree with TRBD2. With V trimmed by 3 bases and J by 3 bases, 1 base remained unmatched. The V gene's germline CDR1 is SGHAT and CDR2 FQNNGV. This CDR3 has 13 residues. The part of the CDR3 DNA that was read is TGTGCCAGCAGCTTCGGGGGGAAAGAGACC. Its protein product is CASSFGGKET. The CDR3 in its entirety is CASSFGGKETQYF.

This clone was counted between two and nine times. The junction does not match germline at one end; this may be a read error. Coverage ceases 3 residues before the CDR3 finishes, and the germline J gene fills in the end. This chain links TRBV10-3 with TRBJ2-7, with 7 bases fitting TRBD2. CDR1 ENHRY and CDR2 SYGVKD come from the germline V gene. The CDR3 contains 14 residues. The covered CDR3 bases are TGTGCCTTCAGTGAGGGCGGGAGCTCCTACGAG. This gives the protein CAFSEGGSSYE. The complete CDR3 sequence is CAFSEGGSSYEQYF.

This clone was seen ten or more times. The read comes to an end 3 residues before the CDR3 does, leaving the germline J gene to fill in the end. V is TRBV5-1 and J is TRBJ2-3; 11 bases are a match to TRBD2. J was trimmed by 0 bases and V by 4 bases; bases with no gene match: 7. The CDR3 length is 17 residues. Germline CDR1 SGHRS, CDR2 YFSETQ. CDR3 residues: CASSGGTSGSSTDTQYF. CDR3 DNA (partial): TGCGCCAGCAGCGGGGGGACTAGCGGTTCTAGCACAGATACG.

This clone was observed many times. The sequenced fragment ends 3 residues before the CDR3 boundary, so the rest is inferred from the germline J gene. The rearrangement joins TRBV30 to TRBJ1-1, with 8 bases that match TRBD1. The V gene's germline CDR1 is GTSNPN and CDR2 SVGIG (reference sequence). The CDR3 is 13 residues long. Losses at the gene ends were 2 bases for V and 6 bases for J; bases not matched to a gene: 5. The sequenced CDR3 bases are TGTGCCTGGAGTCCTTCAGGGGGCTCTGAA. Encoded protein: CAWSPSGGSE. The entire CDR3 protein reads CAWSPSGGSEAFF.

This clone appeared many times. The read is 3 residues too short to cover the CDR3 end, so that end is filled in from the germline J gene. The chain couples TRBV29-1 to TRBJ2-7; D may be TRBD1 (6 bases). Trimming stripped 7 bases from V and 0 bases from J, with 13 bases between. Germline loops: CDR1 SQVTM, CDR2 ANQGSEA. There are 13 residues in the CDR3. CDR3 protein: CSAVKGVSYEQYF. The covered CDR3 bases are TGCAGCGCCGTCAAGGGGGTCTCCTACGAG.

This clone was recorded many times. The read terminates 3 residues ahead of where the CDR3 ends, so the germline J gene completes it. The genes are TRBV14 and TRBJ1-2; 8 positions agree with TRBD1. There are 15 residues in the CDR3. Losses at the gene ends were 4 bases for V and 5 bases for J; bases not matched to a gene: 9. In germline, CDR1 is SGHDN, CDR2 FVKESK. The CDR3 bases that were read are TGTGCCAGCAGCCGGGGAGGACAGGGAGGTTATGGC. It codes for CASSRGGQGGYG. The CDR3, in full, reads CASSRGGQGGYGYTF.

This clone showed up many times. With the read ending 3 residues before the CDR3 end, the germline J gene is used to fill in that end. The V and J genes are TRBV7-3 and TRBJ1-2; TRBD1 is a possible D gene (5 bases). The CDR3 spans 13 residues. Germline V gene data show CDR1 as SGHTA and CDR2 as FQGTGA. V was shortened by 2 bases and J by 6 bases, with 10 bases between the two germline ends. CDR3 DNA (partial): TGTGCCAGCAGCTTATACTTAGGGGATGGC. Its protein is CASSLYLGDG. In full, the CDR3 reads CASSLYLGDGYTF. Supplemented by reference TRBV7-3 and TRBJ1-2, the full variable domain reads GAGVSQTPSNKVTEKGKYVELRCDPISGHTALYWYRQSLGQGPEFLIYFQGTGAADDSGLPNDRFFAVRPEGSVSTLKIQRTERGDSAVYLCASSLYLGDGYTFGSGTRLTVV.

There are many counts of this clone. The read halts 3 residues ahead of the CDR3 end, with the missing end drawn from the germline J gene. The rearrangement joins TRBV5-6 to TRBJ1-1; TRBD1 matches 8 bases. This CDR3 has 15 amino acids. Germline CDR1 reads SGHDT; CDR2 reads YYEEEE. The junction had 6 bases not matched to a gene; V was cut back by 1 base and J by 4 bases. The DNA read from the CDR3 is TGTGCCAGCAGCTTGAGGACAGGGAGGGGCACTGAA. Its translation: CASSLRTGRGTE. The entire CDR3 protein is CASSLRTGRGTEAFF.

This clone showed up just a few times. The CDR3 goes on 3 residues after the read ends, and that part is filled in from the germline J gene. This sample includes further DNA sequences coding for the same CDR3. The rearrangement joins TRBV5-6 to TRBJ1-2; a weak D match, TRBD1 (5 bases). Trimming took off 4 bases at V and 6 bases at J, with 10 bases between the two ends. This CDR3 has 12 amino acids. Germline V gene data show CDR1 as SGHDT and CDR2 as YYEEEE. The CDR3 DNA, read in part, is TGTGCCAGCAGCCCAGGAGGGGATGGC. Its translation is CASSPGGDG. The CDR3 in full is CASSPGGDGYTF.